Sequencing of this TCR beta chain was carried out in a study of identical twins. Germline CDR1 is DFQATT and CDR2 is SNEGSKA (reference sequence). After removal of 2 bases from V and 6 bases from J, the junction contained 8 bases not matched to a gene. CDR3 size: 15 residues. TCRdb re-derived calls from the 5' RACE reads in MiXCR, one entry per CDR3 protein. This sample carries around 450,000 distinct CDR3 sequences, 13% to 15% of them seen once, and the ten largest clones take around 0.52%. Overall study findings and caveats: Insertion counts were lower in abundant cord blood beta clonotypes, a trend that memory repertoires did not show. Its conclusions, products of cross-sectional statistical analysis, did not come from following the same donors.

In regard to this clonotype: Antigen unknown.

The sample was also reused in another study, on yellow fever vaccine responses in identical twins.

This clonotype originated in a woman between 18 and 30 years old in good health. Sequenced: CD4+ T cells sorted from blood. This chain uses TRBV20-1 with TRBJ2-2, with TRBD1 matching 8 bases. CDR3 loop: CSARPGQGFPGELFF. The CDR3 region has the DNA TGCAGTGCTAGACCCGGACAGGGATTCCCCGGGGAGCTGTTTTTT.